The text below deals with one T cell receptor beta chain. As yet, its antigen is unknown. The data were produced by immunoSEQ multiplex PCR, yet TCRdb's version contains in-frame clones alone and is incomplete. Among 9,500 to 12,000 clones listed, 85% to 90% were seen once. This entry comes from a study of T cell clonotyping in hematopoietic cell transplantation. Points from the study as a whole: After transplant, recipient diversity fell while pathologically expanded clonotypes grew through day 180. No sorting was done, leaving CD4 and CD8 contributions mixed. Few recipient clonotypes overlapped donors; over 95% were de novo at given depth.

This CDR3 comprises 15 residues. Germline lookup yields CDR1 KGHSH and CDR2 LQKENI. V was pared by 3 bases and J by 4 bases, with 9 bases of the junction left unmatched. Blood collection times were about day -28 and days 30, 100, 180 posttransplant. The clonotype comes from a female patient aged 60 or older who had an allogeneic stem cell transplant from an unrelated donor, so the T cells may come from the graft donor. Some clones in this sample may be carry-over from other donors' samples. The source was PBMCs, collected 100 days after allogeneic stem cell transplant. The chain employs TRBV18 and TRBJ2-7, with TRBD1 identical over 7 bases. The CDR3 loop reads CASSPPLRGPYEQYF. The CDR3 DNA reads as TGTGCCAGCTCACCTCCCTTGAGGGGGCCATACGAGCAGTACTTC.